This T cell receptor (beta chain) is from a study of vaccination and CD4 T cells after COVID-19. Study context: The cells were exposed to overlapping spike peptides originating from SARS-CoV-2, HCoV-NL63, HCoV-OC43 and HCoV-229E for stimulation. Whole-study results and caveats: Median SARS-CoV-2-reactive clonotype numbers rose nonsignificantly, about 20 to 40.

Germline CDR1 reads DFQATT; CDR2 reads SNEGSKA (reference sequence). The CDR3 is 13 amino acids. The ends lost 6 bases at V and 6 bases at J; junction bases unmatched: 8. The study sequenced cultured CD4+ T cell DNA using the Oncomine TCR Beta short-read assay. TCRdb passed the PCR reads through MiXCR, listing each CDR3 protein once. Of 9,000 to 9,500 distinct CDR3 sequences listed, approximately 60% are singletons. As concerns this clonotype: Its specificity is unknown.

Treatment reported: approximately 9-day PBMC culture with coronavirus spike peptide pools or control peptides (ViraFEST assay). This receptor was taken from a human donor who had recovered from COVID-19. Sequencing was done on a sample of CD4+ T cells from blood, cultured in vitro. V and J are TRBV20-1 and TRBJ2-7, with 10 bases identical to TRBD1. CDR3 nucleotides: TGCAGTGCGGAAAAGACAGGGGGCGGCGAGCAGTACTTC. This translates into CSAEKTGGGEQYF.